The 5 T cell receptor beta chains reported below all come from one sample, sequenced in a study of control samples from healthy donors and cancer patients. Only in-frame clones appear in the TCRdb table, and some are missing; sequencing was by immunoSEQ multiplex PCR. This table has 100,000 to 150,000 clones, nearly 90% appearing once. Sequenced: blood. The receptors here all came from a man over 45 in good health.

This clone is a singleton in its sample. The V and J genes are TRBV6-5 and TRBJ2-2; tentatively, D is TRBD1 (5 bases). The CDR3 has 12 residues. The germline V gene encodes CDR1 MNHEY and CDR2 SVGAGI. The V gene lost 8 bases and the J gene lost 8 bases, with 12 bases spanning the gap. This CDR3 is CASQNRGGELFF. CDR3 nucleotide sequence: TGTGCCAGCCAGAATAGGGGTGGGGAGCTGTTTTTT.

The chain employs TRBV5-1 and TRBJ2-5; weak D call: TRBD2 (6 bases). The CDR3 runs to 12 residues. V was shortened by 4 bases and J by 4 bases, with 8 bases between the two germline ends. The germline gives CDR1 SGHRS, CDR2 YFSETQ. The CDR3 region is CASSPEGETQYF. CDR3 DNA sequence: TGCGCCAGCAGCCCGGAGGGAGAGACCCAGTACTTC. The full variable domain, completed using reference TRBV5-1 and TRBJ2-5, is KAGVTQTPRYLIKTRGQQVTLSCSPISGHRSVSWYQQTPGQGLQFLFEYFSETQRNKGNFPGRFSGRQFSNSRSEMNVSTLELGDSALYLCASSPEGETQYFGPGTRLLVL.

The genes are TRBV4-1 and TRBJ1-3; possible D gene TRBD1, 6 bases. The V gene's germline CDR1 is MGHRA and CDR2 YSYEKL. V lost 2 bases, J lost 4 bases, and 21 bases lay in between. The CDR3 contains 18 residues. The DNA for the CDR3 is TGCGCCAGCAGCCAATCCTGGGTTGGACAGACGGCAGGAAACACCATATATTTT. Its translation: CASSQSWVGQTAGNTIYF.

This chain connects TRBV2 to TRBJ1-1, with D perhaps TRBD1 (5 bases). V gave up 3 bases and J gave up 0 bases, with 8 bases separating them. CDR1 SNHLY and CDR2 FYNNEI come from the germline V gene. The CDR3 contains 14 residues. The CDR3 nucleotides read TGTGCCAGCAGTGACAGGGTGGTGAACACTGAAGCTTTCTTT. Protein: CASSDRVVNTEAFF.

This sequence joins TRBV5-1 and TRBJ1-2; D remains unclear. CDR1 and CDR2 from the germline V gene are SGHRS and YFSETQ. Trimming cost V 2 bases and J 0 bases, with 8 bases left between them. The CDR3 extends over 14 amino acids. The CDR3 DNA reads TGCGCCAGCAGCTTATCGGGGACTAACTATGGCTACACCTTC. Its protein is CASSLSGTNYGYTF.